This T cell receptor beta chain was observed in a study of chemoradiotherapy in HPV16-positive cancers. Study background: Functional T-cell assays on two HPV16-positive patients' cells defined candidate HPV-specific clones and common TCR motifs.

The CDR3 covers 14 residues. V lost 6 bases and J lost 2; bases outside the gene matches: 3. CDR1 KGHSH and CDR2 LQKENI come from the germline V gene. Study-level points and caveats: Candidate HPV-specific clones and E7-related TCR motifs grew in tumor during treatment. Functional assays defining HPV-specific T cells used only two HPV16-positive patients.

This clone has just a few counts. Antigen specificity is unknown. Libraries were prepared by immunoSEQ multiplex PCR; TCRdb keeps only in-frame clonotypes and omits some of them. The repertoire includes 30,000 to 40,000 clones, around 80% of them detected once, and 3% to 4% sits in the top ten. The material sequenced was blood, taken from a patient who underwent chemoradiotherapy. The chain links TRBV18 to TRBJ1-2, with 10 bases that match TRBD1. This TCR derives from a human donor with HPV-associated anogenital cancer. The CDR3 here is CASSLGQGNYGYTF. Written as DNA, the CDR3 is TGTGCCAGCTCCCTGGGACAGGGGAACTATGGCTACACCTTC.